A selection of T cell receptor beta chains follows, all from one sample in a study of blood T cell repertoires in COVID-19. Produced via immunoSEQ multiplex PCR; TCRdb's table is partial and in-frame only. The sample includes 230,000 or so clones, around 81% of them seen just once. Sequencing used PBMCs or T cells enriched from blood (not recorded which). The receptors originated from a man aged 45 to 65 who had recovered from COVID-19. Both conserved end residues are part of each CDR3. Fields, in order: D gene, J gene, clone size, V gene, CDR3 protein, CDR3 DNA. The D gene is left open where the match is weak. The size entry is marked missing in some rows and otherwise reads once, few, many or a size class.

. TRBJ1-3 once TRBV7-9 CASSFGQIISGNTIYF TGTGCCAGCAGCTTCGGACAGATTATCTCTGGAAACACCATATATTTT
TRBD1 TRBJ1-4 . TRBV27 CASSPSRDRRGEKLFF TGTGCCAGCAGTCCCAGCCGGGACAGGAGAGGGGAAAAACTGTTTTTT
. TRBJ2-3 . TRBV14 CASSTRGGVGTDTQYF TGTGCCAGCAGCACCCGAGGGGGAGTAGGCACAGATACGCAGTATTTT
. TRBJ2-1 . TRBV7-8 CASSLTPRNEQFF TGTGCCAGCAGCCTCACTCCGCGGAATGAGCAGTTCTTC
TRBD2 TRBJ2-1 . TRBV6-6 CASSRTSGSSSYNEQFF TGTGCCAGCAGTCGGACTAGCGGGAGCTCTTCCTACAATGAGCAGTTCTTC
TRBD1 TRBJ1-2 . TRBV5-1 CASSSRGRDRAGGYTF TGCGCCAGCAGCTCGCGGGGCCGGGACAGGGCGGGTGGCTACACCTTC
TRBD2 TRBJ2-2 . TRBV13 CASSLVTALSGGKTGELFF TGTGCCAGCAGCTTAGTTACCGCCCTCAGCGGGGGTAAAACCGGGGAGCTGTTTTTT
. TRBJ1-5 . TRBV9 CASSEGGHQPQHF TGTGCCAGCAGTGAAGGTGGGCATCAGCCCCAGCATTTT
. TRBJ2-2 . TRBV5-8 CASSRLVGGELFF TGTGCCAGCAGTCGACTAGTAGGCGGGGAGCTGTTTTTT
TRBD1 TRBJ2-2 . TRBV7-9 CASSFTPGTAGELFF TGTGCCAGCAGCTTCACCCCTGGGACAGCCGGGGAGCTGTTTTTT
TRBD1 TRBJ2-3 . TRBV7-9 CASRWAGGDTQYF TGTGCCAGCAGGTGGGCAGGGGGAGATACGCAGTATTTT
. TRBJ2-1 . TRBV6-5 CASSFGPNEQFF TGTGCCAGCAGTTTCGGTCCCAATGAGCAGTTCTTC
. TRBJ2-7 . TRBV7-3 CASSSRRGGEQYF TGTGCCAGCAGCTCTAGGCGGGGAGGCGAGCAGTACTTC
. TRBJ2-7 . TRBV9 CASSAGSGYEQYF TGTGCCAGCAGCGCCGGGAGTGGCTACGAGCAGTACTTC
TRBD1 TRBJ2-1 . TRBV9 CASSWGQGASYEQFF TGTGCCAGCAGCTGGGGACAGGGGGCTTCGTATGAGCAGTTCTTC
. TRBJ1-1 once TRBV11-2 CASSLGRNTEAFF TGTGCCAGCAGCTTAGGCAGGAACACTGAAGCTTTCTTT
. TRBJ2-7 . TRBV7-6 CASSLAGTSYEQYF TGTGCCAGCAGCTTGGCCGGGACATCCTACGAGCAGTACTTC
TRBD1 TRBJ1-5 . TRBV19 CASSSRDRGRGQPQHF TGTGCCAGTTCATCCCGGGACAGGGGTCGGGGTCAGCCCCAGCATTTT
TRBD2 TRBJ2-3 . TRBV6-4 CASSDGEGPTDTQYF TGTGCCAGCAGTGACGGGGAGGGCCCCACAGATACGCAGTATTTT